The T cell receptor beta chain under discussion was sequenced for a study of T cell responses to AZD1222 COVID-19 vaccine. Broader study findings: Two doses of AZD1222 preceded a rise in Spike-specific TCR breadth and depth. Baseline seropositives among AZD1222 recipients totaled only five or six. CD4 TCRs associated with vaccination spanned spike, dominating at 160-218 and 743-854.

CDR1 is MNHEY and CDR2 is SMNVEV in the germline V gene (reference sequence). Trimming stripped 3 bases from V and 8 bases from J, with 11 bases between. This CDR3 is 14 amino acids long. Notes on this clone: What it recognizes is unknown.

TCRdb's table, derived via immunoSEQ multiplex PCR, lists solely in-frame clones and lacks some. The top ten clones hold approximately 0.52% of a sample with about 260,000 clones, roughly 93% of them seen once. The gene calls are TRBV27 and TRBJ1-6; tentative D call: TRBD1 (6 bases). This specimen consisted of peripheral blood, obtained on day 0 of AZD1222 vaccination. This clonotype originated in an adult in good health. The CDR3 DNA is TGTGCCAGCAGTTTTCGGGGGGCCTATTCACCCCTCCACTTT. This encodes CASSFRGAYSPLHF.